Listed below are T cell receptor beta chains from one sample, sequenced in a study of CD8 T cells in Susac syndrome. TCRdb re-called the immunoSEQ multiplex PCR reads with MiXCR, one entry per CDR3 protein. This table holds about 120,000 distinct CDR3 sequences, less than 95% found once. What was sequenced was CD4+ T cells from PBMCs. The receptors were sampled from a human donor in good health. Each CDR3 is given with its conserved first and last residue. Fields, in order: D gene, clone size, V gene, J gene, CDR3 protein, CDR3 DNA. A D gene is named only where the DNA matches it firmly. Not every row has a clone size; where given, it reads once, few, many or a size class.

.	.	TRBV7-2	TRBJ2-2	CASSSLALGGTGELFF	TGTGCCAGCAGCTCCCTCGCGTTAGGCGGGACCGGGGAGCTGTTTTTT
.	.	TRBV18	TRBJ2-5	CASSSQETQYF	TGTGCCAGCTCGTCCCAGGAGACCCAGTACTTC
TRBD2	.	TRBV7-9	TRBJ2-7	CASRHSGRRYEQYF	TGTGCCAGCAGACATAGCGGGAGACGCTACGAGCAGTACTTC
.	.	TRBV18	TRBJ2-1	CASSPLRLEVHNEQFF	TGTGCCAGCTCACCACTTCGCCTAGAGGTTCACAATGAGCAGTTCTTC
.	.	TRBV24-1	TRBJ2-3	CATSLSPGTDTQYF	TGTGCCACCAGCCTCTCTCCGGGGACAGATACGCAGTATTTT
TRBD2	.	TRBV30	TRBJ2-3	CAYSRLAGGYPDTQYF	TGTGCCTACAGTAGACTAGCGGGAGGGTACCCAGATACGCAGTATTTT
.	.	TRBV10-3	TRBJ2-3	CAISQGSGYSTDTQYF	TGTGCCATCAGTCAGGGGAGCGGATATAGCACAGATACGCAGTATTTT
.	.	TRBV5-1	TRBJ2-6	CASSLQVNSGANVLTF	TGCGCCAGCAGCTTACAGGTTAACTCTGGGGCCAACGTCCTGACTTTC
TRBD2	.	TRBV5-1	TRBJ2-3	CASSFPAGGLWEPTDTQYF	TGCGCCAGCAGCTTCCCAGCGGGAGGTCTCTGGGAACCCACAGATACGCAGTATTTT
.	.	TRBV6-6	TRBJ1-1	CASTDQGPIGTEAFF	TGTGCCAGCACCGACCAGGGTCCGATAGGTACTGAAGCTTTCTTT
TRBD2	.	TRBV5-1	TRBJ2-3	CASSPGLAGAASTDTQYF	TGCGCCAGCAGCCCGGGACTAGCGGGAGCCGCAAGCACAGATACGCAGTATTTT
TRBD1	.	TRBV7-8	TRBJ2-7	CASSLRRDRGGPYEQYF	TGTGCCAGCAGCCTGCGCAGAGACAGGGGGGGTCCGTACGAGCAGTACTTC
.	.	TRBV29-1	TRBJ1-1	CSVETEAFF	TGCAGCGTTGAAACTGAAGCTTTCTTT
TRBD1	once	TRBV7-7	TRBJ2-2	CASSARQGAGTGELFF	TGTGCTAGCAGCGCACGACAGGGGGCGGGCACCGGGGAGCTGTTTTTT
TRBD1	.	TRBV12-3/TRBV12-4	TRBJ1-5	CASSGGGRGGNQPQHF	TGTGCCAGCAGTGGAGGGGGCCGAGGTGGCAATCAGCCCCAGCATTTT
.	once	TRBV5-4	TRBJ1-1	CASSSQTANTEAFF	TGTGCCAGCAGCTCCCAGACAGCGAACACTGAAGCTTTCTTT
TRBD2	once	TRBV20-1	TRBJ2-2	CSASPTGRTTGELFF	TGCAGTGCTAGTCCCACCGGGAGGACCACCGGGGAGCTGTTTTTT
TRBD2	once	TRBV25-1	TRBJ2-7	CASSESLGGNGIEQYF	TGTGCCAGCAGTGAATCTCTGGGGGGGAATGGGATCGAGCAGTACTTC
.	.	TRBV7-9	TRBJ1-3	CASSGGQGAGNTIYF	TGTGCCAGCAGCGGTGGGCAGGGCGCGGGAAACACCATATATTTT
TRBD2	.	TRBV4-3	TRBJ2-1	CASSQIPGTSGYNEQFF	TGCGCCAGCAGCCAAATTCCCGGGACTAGCGGATACAATGAGCAGTTCTTC
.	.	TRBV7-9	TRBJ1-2	CASSPAEPYGYTF	TGTGCCAGCAGCCCCGCGGAGCCTTATGGCTACACCTTC
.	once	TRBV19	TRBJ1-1	CASSDYGGAGTEAFF	TGTGCCAGTAGCGACTACGGAGGAGCGGGAACTGAAGCTTTCTTT
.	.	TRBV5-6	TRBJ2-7	CASSVEPYEQYF	TGTGCCAGCAGCGTCGAACCCTACGAGCAGTACTTC
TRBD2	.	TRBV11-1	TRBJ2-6	CASSLALRRGFSSGANVLTF	TGTGCCAGCAGCTTAGCCCTCCGGCGGGGGTTCTCCTCTGGGGCCAACGTCCTGACTTTC
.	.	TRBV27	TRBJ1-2	CASSLAGSYGYTF	TGTGCCAGCAGTCTTGCAGGGAGCTATGGCTACACCTTC
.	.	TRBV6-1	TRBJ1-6	CASTPSHFPGANNSPLHF	TGTGCCAGCACCCCCTCCCATTTTCCGGGGGCAAATAATTCACCCCTCCACTTT
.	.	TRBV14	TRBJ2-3	CASSQDWRDWSDTQYF	TGTGCCAGCAGCCAAGATTGGCGGGATTGGTCAGATACGCAGTATTTT
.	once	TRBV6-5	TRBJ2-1	CASSFFKTGEQFF	TGTGCCAGCAGTTTCTTCAAAACTGGTGAGCAGTTCTTC
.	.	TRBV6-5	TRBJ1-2	CASRGVPESYGYTF	TGTGCCTCTCGGGGGGTTCCCGAGAGCTATGGCTACACCTTC
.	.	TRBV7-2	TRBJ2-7	CASSLGIPYEQYF	TGTGCCAGCAGCTTAGGGATCCCCTACGAGCAGTACTTC
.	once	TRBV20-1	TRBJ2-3	CSATVSTDTQYF	TGCAGTGCGACAGTCAGCACAGATACGCAGTATTTT
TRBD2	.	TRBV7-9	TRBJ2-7	CASSLLAGGREQYF	TGTGCCAGCAGCCTACTAGCGGGAGGTCGCGAGCAGTACTTC
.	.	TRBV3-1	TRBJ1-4	CASSQRGSGEKLFF	TGTGCCAGCAGCCAAAGGGGATCCGGAGAAAAACTGTTTTTT
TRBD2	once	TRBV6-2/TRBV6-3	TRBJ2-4	CASSQGLAGAKNIQYF	TGTGCCAGCAGCCAAGGACTAGCGGGGGCCAAAAACATTCAGTACTTC
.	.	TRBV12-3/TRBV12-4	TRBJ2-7	CASSLGGFEQYF	TGTGCCAGCAGTTTAGGGGGTTTCGAGCAGTACTTC
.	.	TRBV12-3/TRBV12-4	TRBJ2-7	CASSLARSGLSTNRYEQYF	TGTGCCAGCAGTTTAGCGCGGTCAGGGTTGAGTACAAATCGGTACGAGCAGTACTTC
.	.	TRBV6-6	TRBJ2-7	CASSYDKPYEQYF	TGTGCCAGCAGTTACGACAAGCCCTACGAGCAGTACTTC
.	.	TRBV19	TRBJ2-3	CASRSRVGRTDTQYF	TGTGCCAGTAGATCCCGTGTGGGTCGCACAGATACGCAGTATTTT
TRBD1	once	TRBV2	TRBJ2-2	CARNDRGQDGELFF	TGTGCCAGAAACGACAGGGGGCAAGACGGGGAGCTGTTTTTT
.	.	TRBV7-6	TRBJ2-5	CASCLEFQETQYF	TGTGCCAGCTGCCTAGAATTCCAAGAGACCCAGTACTTC
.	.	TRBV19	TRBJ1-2	CASSKSQGVFVGGGYTF	TGTGCCAGTAGTAAGTCCCAGGGAGTATTTGTTGGCGGTGGCTACACCTTC
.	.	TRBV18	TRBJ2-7	CASSVSGVGYEQYF	TGTGCCAGCTCCGTTAGCGGCGTTGGCTACGAGCAGTACTTC
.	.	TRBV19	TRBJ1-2	CASSPSRAPNYGYTF	TGTGCCAGTAGTCCAAGCCGGGCCCCTAACTATGGCTACACCTTC
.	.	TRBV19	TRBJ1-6	CASTWRGGDSPLHF	TGTGCCAGTACTTGGAGGGGTGGAGATTCACCCCTCCACTTT
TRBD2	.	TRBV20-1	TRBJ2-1	CSAQREVEQFF	TGCAGTGCCCAGCGGGAGGTTGAGCAGTTCTTC
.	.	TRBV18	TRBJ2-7	CASSPQGIGYEQYF	TGTGCCAGCTCACCCCAGGGGATTGGATACGAGCAGTACTTC
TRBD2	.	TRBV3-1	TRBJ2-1	CASSQDRLAGVNEQFF	TGTGCCAGCAGCCAAGATCGCCTAGCGGGAGTAAATGAGCAGTTCTTC
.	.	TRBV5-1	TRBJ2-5	CASSPGSSGKETQYF	TGCGCCAGCAGTCCGGGGAGTAGCGGCAAAGAGACCCAGTACTTC
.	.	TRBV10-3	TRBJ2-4	CAISESTVAKNIQYF	TGTGCCATCAGTGAGTCAACGGTAGCCAAAAACATTCAGTACTTC
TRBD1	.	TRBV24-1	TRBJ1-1	CATSDLRQGGSTEAFF	TGTGCCACCAGTGATTTGAGACAGGGAGGAAGCACTGAAGCTTTCTTT
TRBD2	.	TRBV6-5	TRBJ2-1	CASTMRESYNEQFF	TGTGCCAGTACGATGCGGGAGTCCTACAATGAGCAGTTCTTC
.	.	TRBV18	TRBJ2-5	CASSPVAGETQYF	TGTGCCAGCTCACCGGTGGCAGGGGAGACCCAGTACTTC
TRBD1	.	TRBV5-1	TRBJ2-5	CASSLGPGGAVLTQYF	TGCGCCAGCAGCTTGGGGCCAGGGGGCGCGGTATTGACCCAGTACTTC
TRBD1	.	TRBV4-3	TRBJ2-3	CASSQDSGGVDTQYF	TGCGCCAGCAGCCAAGATTCAGGGGGCGTAGATACGCAGTATTTT
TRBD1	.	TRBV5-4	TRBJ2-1	CASSVDIRGNNEQFF	TGTGCCAGCAGCGTAGATATCAGGGGGAACAATGAGCAGTTCTTC